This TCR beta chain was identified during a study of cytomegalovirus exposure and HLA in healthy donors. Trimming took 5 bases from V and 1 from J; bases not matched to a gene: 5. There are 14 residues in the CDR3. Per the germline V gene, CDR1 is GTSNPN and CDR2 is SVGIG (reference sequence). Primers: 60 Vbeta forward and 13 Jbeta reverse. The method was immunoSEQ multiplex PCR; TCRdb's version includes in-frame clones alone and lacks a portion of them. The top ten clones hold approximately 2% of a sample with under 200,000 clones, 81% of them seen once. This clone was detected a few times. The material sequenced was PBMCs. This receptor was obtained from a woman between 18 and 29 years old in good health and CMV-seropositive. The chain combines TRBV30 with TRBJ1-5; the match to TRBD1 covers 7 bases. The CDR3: CAWGRQGSNQPQHF. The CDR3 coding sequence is TGTGCCTGGGGAAGACAGGGCAGCAATCAGCCCCAGCATTTT.